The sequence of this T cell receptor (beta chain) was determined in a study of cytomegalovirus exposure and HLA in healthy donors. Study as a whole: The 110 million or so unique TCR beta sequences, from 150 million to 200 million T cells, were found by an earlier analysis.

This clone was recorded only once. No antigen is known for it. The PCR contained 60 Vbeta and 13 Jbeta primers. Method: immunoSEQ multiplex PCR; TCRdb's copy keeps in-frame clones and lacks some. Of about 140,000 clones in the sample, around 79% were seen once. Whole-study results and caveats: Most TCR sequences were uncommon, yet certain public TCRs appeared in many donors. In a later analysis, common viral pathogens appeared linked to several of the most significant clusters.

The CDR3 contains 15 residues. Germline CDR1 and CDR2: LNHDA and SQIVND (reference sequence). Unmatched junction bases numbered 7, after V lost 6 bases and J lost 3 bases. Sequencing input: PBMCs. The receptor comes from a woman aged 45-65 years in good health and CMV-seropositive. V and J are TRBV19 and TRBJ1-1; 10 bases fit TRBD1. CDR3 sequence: CASSRTGGKDTEAFF. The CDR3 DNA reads TGTGCCAGTAGCAGGACAGGGGGAAAGGACACTGAAGCTTTCTTT.